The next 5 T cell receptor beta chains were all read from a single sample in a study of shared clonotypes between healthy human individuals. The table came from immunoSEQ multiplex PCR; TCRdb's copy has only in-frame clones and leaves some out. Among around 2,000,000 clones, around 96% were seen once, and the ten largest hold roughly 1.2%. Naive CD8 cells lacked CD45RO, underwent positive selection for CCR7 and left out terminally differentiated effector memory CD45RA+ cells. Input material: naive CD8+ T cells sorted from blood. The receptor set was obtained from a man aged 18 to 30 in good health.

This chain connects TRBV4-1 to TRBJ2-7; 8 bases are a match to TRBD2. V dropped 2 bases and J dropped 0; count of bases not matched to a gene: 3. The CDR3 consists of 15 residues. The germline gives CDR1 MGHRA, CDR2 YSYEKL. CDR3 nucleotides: TGCGCCAGCAGCCAAATAGCGGGGAACTCCTACGAGCAGTACTTC. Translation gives CASSQIAGNSYEQYF.

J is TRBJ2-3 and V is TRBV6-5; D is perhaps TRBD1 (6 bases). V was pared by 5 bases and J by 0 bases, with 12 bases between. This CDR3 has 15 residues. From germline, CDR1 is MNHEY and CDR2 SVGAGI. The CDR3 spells CASSPLDSSTDTQYF. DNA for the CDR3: TGTGCCAGCAGTCCGCTGGACAGTAGCACAGATACGCAGTATTTT.

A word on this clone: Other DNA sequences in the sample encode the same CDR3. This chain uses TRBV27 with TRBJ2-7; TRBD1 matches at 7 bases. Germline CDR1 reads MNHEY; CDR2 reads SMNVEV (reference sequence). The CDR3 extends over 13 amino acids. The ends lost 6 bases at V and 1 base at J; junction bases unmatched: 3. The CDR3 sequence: CASRWTGSYEQYF. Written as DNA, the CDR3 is TGTGCCAGCAGATGGACAGGTTCCTACGAGCAGTACTTC.

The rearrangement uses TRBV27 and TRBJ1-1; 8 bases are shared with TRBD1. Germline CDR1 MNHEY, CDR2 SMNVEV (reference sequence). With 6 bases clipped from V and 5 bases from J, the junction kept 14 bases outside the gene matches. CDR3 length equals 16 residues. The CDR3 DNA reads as TGTGCCAGCAGCGACTTGCCAGGGGGCCGGGGGACTGAAGCTTTCTTT. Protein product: CASSDLPGGRGTEAFF.

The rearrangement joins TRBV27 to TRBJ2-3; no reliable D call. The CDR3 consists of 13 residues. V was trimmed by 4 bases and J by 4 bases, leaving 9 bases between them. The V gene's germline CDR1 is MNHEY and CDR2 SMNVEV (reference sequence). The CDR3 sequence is CASSSRPADTQYF. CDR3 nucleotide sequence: TGTGCCAGCAGTTCTCGACCGGCAGATACGCAGTATTTT.